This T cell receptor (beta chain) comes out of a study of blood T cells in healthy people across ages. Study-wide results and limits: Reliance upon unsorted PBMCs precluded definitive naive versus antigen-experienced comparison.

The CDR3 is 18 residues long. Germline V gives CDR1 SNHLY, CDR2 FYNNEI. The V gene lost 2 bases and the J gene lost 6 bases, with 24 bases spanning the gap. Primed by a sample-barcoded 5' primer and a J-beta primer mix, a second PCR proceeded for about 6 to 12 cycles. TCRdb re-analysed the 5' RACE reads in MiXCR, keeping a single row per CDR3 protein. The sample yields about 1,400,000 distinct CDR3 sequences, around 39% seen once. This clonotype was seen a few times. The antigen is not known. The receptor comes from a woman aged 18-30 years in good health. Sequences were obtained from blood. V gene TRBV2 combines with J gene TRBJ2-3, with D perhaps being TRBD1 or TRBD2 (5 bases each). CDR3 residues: CASSEFPKGTGLRDTQYF. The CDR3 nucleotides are TGTGCCAGCAGTGAATTCCCTAAGGGGACCGGCCTGCGGGATACGCAGTATTTT.